The rows below give T cell receptor beta chains drawn from one sample of a study of neurological immune-mediated disorders. TCRdb used MiXCR to reprocess the 5' RACE reads, holding one entry per CDR3 protein. The sample includes 55,000 to 65,000 distinct CDR3 sequences, about 12% seen only once; the top ten take about 11%. Specimen: PBMCs. These receptors were taken from a woman aged 55-70 years with HTLV-1-associated myelopathy (HAM/TSP). Each CDR3 is given with its conserved first and last residue.

v_call,cdr3_aa
TRBV6-1,CASSETSGGYEQYF
TRBV20-1,CSARDAGDPANYGYTF
TRBV5-1,CASSLGTEGYTF
TRBV27,CASSLRVSGSSANEQFF
TRBV7-8,CASSPDTDTQYF
TRBV4-1,CASSHITNNEQFF
TRBV10-3,CAITPTGNSPLHF
TRBV20-1,CSAQKPTAPMAQYF
TRBV28,CSSKLSGANTEAFF
TRBV20-1,CSALRRGEKLFF
TRBV5-1,CASSLEPGSSYEQYF
TRBV20-1,CSASSPPQTSGSGEQYF